This T cell receptor (beta chain) was found in a study of blood T cell repertoires in COVID-19 (dated by TCRdb to 2018 to 2021). Looking at the study overall: Collaborator samples came from the United States, Italy and Spain and covered acute and convalescent phases of COVID-19. The material from the prospective study consisted of cDNA or gDNA derived from T cells, B-cell-depleted T cells, or PBMCs. The dataset comprised deeply sampled blood TCRbeta repertoires from subjects exposed to, actively infected with, or recovered from COVID-19. The repertoires were released in a freely available public database meant as a resource for research on the immune response to SARS-CoV-2. Samples came from the ongoing ImmuneRACE study (first 160 participants) plus 1,254 subjects from 6 global collaborators. Sample metadata almost always included a de-identified subject ID, COVID-19 status, age in years and sex. Where available, HLA class I and class II types were taken from metadata supplied by the sample provider and were not determined by assay-based typing. General conclusions and limits of the study: The quantity of clinical and demographic metadata differed by source and by participant and was supplied without curation.

The immunoSEQ Assay, a bias-controlled multiplex PCR, was used to amplify TCRbeta CDR3 regions from genomic DNA. In the paper's pipeline: The number of nucleated cells in each sample was estimated by amplification of reference gene primers within the assay. Sequence reads were collapsed and filtered to measure the absolute abundance of every unique TCRbeta CDR3 rearrangement. For each sample, productive Simpson clonality was calculated as the square root of Simpson's diversity index across productive rearrangements. TCRdb took over this immuneACCESS table, retaining in-frame rearrangements with V and J assigned. Such tables are incomplete; in checked studies, under half of the missing clones stem from an unresolved V gene, and the remainder is unexplained. V and J calls and clone size are given by that table; D and trimming were obtained from the DNA. The sample table contains fewer than 110,000 clones; only one count was recorded for about 91% of them. 15% to 20% of the sample is in the top ten clones.

Each collaborating institution followed its own protocols to collect whole blood in K2EDTA tubes. Collaborator samples were shipped for TCRbeta analysis as frozen whole blood, isolated PBMCs, or DNA extracted from either sample type. Note on this clone: The antigen it binds to is not known. Per-base qualities were not stored, and no clone one base away is much larger.

A distance of 13 bases separates the germline ends of V and J, which lose 3 bases and 0 bases respectively. Reading the germline V gene gives CDR1 SGHRS and CDR2 YFSETQ. The CDR3, from cysteine to phenylalanine, totals 16 residues. Just the 48-base CDR3 DNA is kept, in frame starting at base 1. Material for sequencing was peripheral blood. The chain joins TRBV5-1 to TRBJ2-1; TRBD1 could be the D gene, as 6 bases match. This TCR was sampled from a man over 45 with acute or convalescent COVID-19. The CDR3: CASSSLDSSSYNEQFF. The DNA sequence reads TGCGCCAGCAGCTCCCTGGACAGCAGCTCCTACAATGAGCAGTTCTTC. Full variable domain (CDR3 extended with the reference TRBV5-1 and TRBJ2-1 proteins): KAGVTQTPRYLIKTRGQQVTLSCSPISGHRSVSWYQQTPGQGLQFLFEYFSETQRNKGNFPGRFSGRQFSNSRSEMNVSTLELGDSALYLCASSSLDSSSYNEQFFGPGTRLTVL.